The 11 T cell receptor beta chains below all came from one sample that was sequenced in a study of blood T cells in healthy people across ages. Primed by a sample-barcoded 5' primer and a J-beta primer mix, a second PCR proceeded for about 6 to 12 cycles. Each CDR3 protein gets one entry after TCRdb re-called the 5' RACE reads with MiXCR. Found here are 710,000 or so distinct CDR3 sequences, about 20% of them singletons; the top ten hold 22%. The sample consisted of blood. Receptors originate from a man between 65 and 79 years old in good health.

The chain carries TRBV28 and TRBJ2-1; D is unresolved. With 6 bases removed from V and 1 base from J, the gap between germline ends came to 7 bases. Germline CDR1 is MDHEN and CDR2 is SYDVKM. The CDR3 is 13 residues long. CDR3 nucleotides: TGTGCCAGCAGGGCCGAGTCCTACAATGAGCAGTTCTTC. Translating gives CASRAESYNEQFF.

The CDR3, as DNA: TGTGCCAGCAGTTTCCAACAGGGGTATCAGCCCCAGCATTTT. Translated: CASSFQQGYQPQHF. The chain combines TRBV6-5 with TRBJ1-5; 7 bases are a match to TRBD1. Germline lookup yields CDR1 MNHEY and CDR2 SVGAGI. The CDR3 runs 14 residues. The V gene end was trimmed by 4 bases and the J gene end by 5 bases; junction bases not matched to a gene: 5.

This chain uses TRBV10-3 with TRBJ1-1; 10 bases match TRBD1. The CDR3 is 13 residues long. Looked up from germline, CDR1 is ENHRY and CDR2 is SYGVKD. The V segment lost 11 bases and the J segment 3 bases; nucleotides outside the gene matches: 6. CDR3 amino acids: CAAGGQGHTEAFF. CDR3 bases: TGTGCCGCAGGGGGACAGGGGCACACTGAAGCTTTCTTT.

Here the CDR3 reads CASTRRDTSWGYTF. Here the CDR3 DNA reads TGTGCCAGCACCCGACGGGACACCAGTTGGGGCTACACCTTC. The chain couples TRBV6-6 to TRBJ1-2, with D possibly being TRBD1 (6 bases). Germline loops: CDR1 MNHNY, CDR2 SVGAGI (reference sequence). The CDR3 covers 14 residues. V lost 7 bases, J lost 8 bases, and 20 bases lay in between.

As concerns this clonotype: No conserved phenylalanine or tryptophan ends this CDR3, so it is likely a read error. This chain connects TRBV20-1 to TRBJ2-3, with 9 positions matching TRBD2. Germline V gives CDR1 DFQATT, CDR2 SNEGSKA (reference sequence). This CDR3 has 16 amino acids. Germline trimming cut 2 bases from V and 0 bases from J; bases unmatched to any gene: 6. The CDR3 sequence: CSARRASGTSTDTQYL. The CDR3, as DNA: TGCAGTGCTAGACGGGCTAGCGGGACCAGCACAGATACGCAGTATCTT.

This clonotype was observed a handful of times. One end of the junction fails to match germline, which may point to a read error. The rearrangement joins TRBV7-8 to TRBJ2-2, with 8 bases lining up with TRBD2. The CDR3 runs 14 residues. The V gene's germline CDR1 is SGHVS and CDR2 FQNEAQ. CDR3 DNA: TGTGCCAGTAGCTTTAGCGGGAACACCGGGGGGCTGTTTTTT. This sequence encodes CASSFSGNTGGLFF.

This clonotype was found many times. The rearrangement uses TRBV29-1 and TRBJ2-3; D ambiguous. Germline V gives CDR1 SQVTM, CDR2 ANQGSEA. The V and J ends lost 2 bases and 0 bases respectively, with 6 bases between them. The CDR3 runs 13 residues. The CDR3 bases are TGCAGCGTTGAACCCTCTAGCACAGATACGCAGTATTTT. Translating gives CSVEPSSTDTQYF.

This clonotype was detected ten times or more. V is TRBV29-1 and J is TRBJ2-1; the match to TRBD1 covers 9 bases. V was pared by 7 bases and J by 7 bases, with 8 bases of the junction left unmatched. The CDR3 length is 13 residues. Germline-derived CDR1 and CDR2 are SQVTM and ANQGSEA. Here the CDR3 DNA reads TGCAGCGCCCTGGGGACAGGGAAGAATGAGCAGTTCTTC. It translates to CSALGTGKNEQFF.

The CDR3 is CASSSIFSGANVLTF. The CDR3 region has the DNA TGCGCCAGCAGCTCAATATTTAGTGGGGCCAACGTCCTGACTTTC. The chain links TRBV5-1 to TRBJ2-6; D gene unclear. Trimming took off 3 bases at V and 3 bases at J, with 10 bases between the two ends. This CDR3 region has 15 residues. Germline V gene sequence: CDR1 SGHRS, CDR2 YFSETQ.

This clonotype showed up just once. The CDR3: CSVFGTNYGYTF. CDR3 in DNA: TGCAGCGTTTTTGGGACTAACTATGGCTACACCTTC. The V call is TRBV29-1, the J call TRBJ1-2; no definite D call. Trimming removed 5 bases from V and 0 bases from J, with 7 bases in between. This CDR3 is built from 12 residues. CDR1 and CDR2 (germline): SQVTM, ANQGSEA. Full variable domain (missing parts from reference TRBV29-1 and TRBJ1-2): SAVISQKPSRDICQRGTSLTIQCQVDSQVTMMFWYRQQPGQSLTLIATANQGSEATYESGFVIDKFPISRPNLTFSTLTVSNMSPEDSSIYLCSVFGTNYGYTFGSGTRLTVV.

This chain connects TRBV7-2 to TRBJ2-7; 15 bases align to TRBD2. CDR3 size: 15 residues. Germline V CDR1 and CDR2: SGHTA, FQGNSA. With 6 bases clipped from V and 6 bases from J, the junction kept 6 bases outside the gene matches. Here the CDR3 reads CASRRTSGGAAEQYF. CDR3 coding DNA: TGTGCCAGCAGAAGGACTAGCGGGGGGGCCGCCGAGCAGTACTTC.